The 11 T cell receptor beta chains listed next were all sequenced from one sample in a study of blood T cell repertoires in COVID-19. The repertoire was sequenced with immunoSEQ multiplex PCR; TCRdb's copy has only in-frame clones and lacks some. The sample holds around 120,000 clones, 65% to 90% seen once. What was sequenced was peripheral blood. The receptors shown here come from a man aged 80 or over with acute or convalescent COVID-19.

V is TRBV19 and J is TRBJ1-4; possibly TRBD1 for D (6 bases). The V gene's germline CDR1 is LNHDA and CDR2 SQIVND (reference sequence). CDR3 size: 15 residues. V gave up 3 bases and J gave up 2 bases, with 10 bases separating them. DNA for the CDR3: TGTGCCAGTAGTATCCTACAGGGCACTAATGAAAAACTGTTTTTT. Residues: CASSILQGTNEKLFF.

The V call is TRBV19, the J call TRBJ2-5; 7 nucleotides line up with TRBD2. CDR3 length: 14 amino acids. V dropped 6 bases and J dropped 3; count of bases not matched to a gene: 7. In germline, CDR1 is LNHDA, CDR2 SQIVND (reference sequence). The CDR3 DNA sequence: TGTGCCAGTAGCCACCCGGGGGGAAAAGAGACCCAGTACTTC. Translating gives CASSHPGGKETQYF.

Only one count was recorded for this clone. CDR3 sequence: CASSWTGGYGYTF. In DNA, the CDR3 is TGTGCCAGCAGCTGGACAGGGGGCTATGGCTACACCTTC. The chain combines TRBV13 with TRBJ1-2; TRBD1 agrees at 10 bases. Germline V gene data show CDR1 as PRHDT and CDR2 as FYEKMQ (reference sequence). The CDR3 has 13 amino acids. The V gene end was trimmed by 4 bases and the J gene end by 4 bases; junction bases not matched to a gene: 0.

The chain couples TRBV24-1 to TRBJ2-3, with 9 bases identical to TRBD1. The germline CDR1 and CDR2 sequences are KGHDR and SFDVKD. CDR3 size: 15 residues. The trim removed 3 bases at V and 1 base at J, leaving 1 base unmatched. CDR3 protein: CATSDGDRGTDTQYF. CDR3 DNA sequence: TGTGCCACCAGTGATGGGGACAGGGGCACAGATACGCAGTATTTT.

This sequence joins TRBV19 and TRBJ1-2; perhaps TRBD1 as D (5 bases). V was pared by 7 bases and J by 7 bases, with 16 bases between. CDR3 length: 13 residues. Germline CDR1 LNHDA, CDR2 SQIVND (reference sequence). This chain's CDR3 is CASNREGVGGYTF. CDR3 sequence (DNA): TGTGCCAGTAATCGAGAAGGGGTCGGTGGCTACACCTTC. Full variable domain (outside the CDR3, taken from reference TRBV19 and TRBJ1-2): DGGITQSPKYLFRKEGQNVTLSCEQNLNHDAMYWYRQDPGQGLRLIYYSQIVNDFQKGDIAEGYSVSREKKESFPLTVTSAQKNPTAFYLCASNREGVGGYTFGSGTRLTVV.

The chain has TRBV14 and TRBJ2-3; a weak D match, TRBD2 (5 bases). Germline V lookup: CDR1 SGHDN, CDR2 FVKESK. The CDR3 extends over 15 amino acids. Trimming shortened V by 4 bases and J by 1 base, and 12 bases separated the two germline ends. CDR3 region: CASSPGPGGTDTQYF. CDR3 DNA: TGTGCCAGCAGCCCCGGGCCCGGGGGCACAGATACGCAGTATTTT.

The rearrangement joins TRBV5-1 to TRBJ2-1; weak D call: TRBD2 (6 bases). The CDR3 runs 16 residues. Looked up from germline, CDR1 is SGHRS and CDR2 is YFSETQ. V lost 2 bases to trimming and J lost 0 bases, with 12 bases between them. The CDR3 protein is CASSFYGRNSYNEQFF. DNA of the CDR3: TGCGCCAGCAGCTTTTACGGGAGAAACTCCTACAATGAGCAGTTCTTC.

This clone is hyperexpanded (1% or more) within its sample. The CDR3 DNA reads TGTGCCGGAGGACAGGGGGTCACAGATACGCAGTATTTT. Its translation is CAGGQGVTDTQYF. The chain couples TRBV2 to TRBJ2-3, with 10 bases fitting TRBD1. Trimming took 11 bases from V and 2 from J; bases not matched to a gene: 4. This CDR3 comprises 13 residues. The germline CDR1 and CDR2 sequences are SNHLY and FYNNEI.

The chain has TRBV6-5 and TRBJ2-5; weak D call: TRBD1 (7 bases). Germline V gives CDR1 MNHEY, CDR2 SVGAGI. V was cut by 2 bases and J by 7 bases, with 14 bases left in between. CDR3 size: 14 residues. CDR3 amino acids: CASSYPRQGGTQYF. CDR3 nucleotide sequence: TGTGCCAGCAGTTACCCCCGACAGGGAGGGACCCAGTACTTC.

The chain is built from TRBV7-3 and TRBJ2-6; 7 nucleotides match TRBD2. CDR1 and CDR2 (germline): SGHTA, FQGTGA. The CDR3 totals 17 residues. V lost 5 bases, J lost 0 bases, and 7 bases stayed unmatched. The CDR3 is CASSLLAPLSGANVLTF. The CDR3 nucleotides read TGTGCCAGCAGCCTACTAGCGCCCCTCTCTGGGGCCAACGTCCTGACTTTC.

This clone was seen a handful of times. Here the CDR3 reads CASSEGGIYEQYF. The DNA for the CDR3 is TGTGCCAGTAGTGAGGGCGGGATCTACGAGCAGTACTTC. The chain is built from TRBV19 and TRBJ2-7; TRBD2 might be the D (6 bases). The germline gives CDR1 LNHDA, CDR2 SQIVND (reference sequence). The CDR3 length is 13 residues. The germline V and J ends were trimmed by 5 bases and 3 bases, with 11 bases remaining between them.